The clone carrying this TCR beta chain was observed a few times. What it binds is unknown. cDNA libraries for TCR alpha and TCR beta, carrying sample barcodes and UMIs, came from 5'RACE with constant-segment primers. From the 5' RACE reads, TCRdb called clonotypes with MiXCR, one entry per CDR3 protein. The sample lists 120,000 to 150,000 distinct CDR3 sequences, under 7% occurring once. The data originate from a study of T-cell memory formation after mild COVID-19. Overall study context: For the most part, TCR clusters were specific to one donor.

General study results and limits: In pre-infection memory, a portion of responding clones appeared, which suggested that cross-reactive memory joined.

V was clipped by 2 bases and J by 5 bases, with 15 bases between them. Germline lookup yields CDR1 MNHEY and CDR2 SVGAGI. The CDR3 totals 15 residues. Sequencing was done on a sample of PBMCs or a T cell subset sorted from them (not recorded which). The sequence derives from an adult woman who had mild COVID-19 (a few samples of this study predate the infection). Cell type and time point are not known. This chain connects TRBV6-5 to TRBJ1-1; D not certain. CDR3 residues: CASSYRGQPGTEAFF. The CDR3 nucleotides are TGTGCCAGCAGTTACCGAGGCCAGCCAGGTACTGAAGCTTTCTTT.